One T cell receptor beta chain is described in this entry. Its antigen specificity is not known. Base qualities are not provided; no much larger clone lies one nucleotide away. Per the publication, the time point label means: baseline before first vaccination. Samples from vaccinated people were obtained from the UK trials COV001 and COV002, which included a single-blind randomized controlled phase 2/3 trial of AZD1222 (ChAdOx1 nCoV-19) in healthy adults. Trial participant PBMC samples were collected at day 0 and day 28 after the second dose for TCRbeta chain sequencing. This record comes from a study of T cell responses to AZD1222 COVID-19 vaccine (dated by TCRdb to the early 2020s). With regard to the full study: AZD1222 recipients with second doses at about 4 weeks or about 12 weeks were pooled, because spike-specific TCR depth and breadth did not differ between schedules. TCR sequencing was performed for roughly 250 trial participants, of whom approximately 200 were given two doses of AZD1222 and around 25 were given two doses of MenACWY control vaccine. Trial participants were enrolled by age into 18-55, 56-69 and 70-plus year subgroups, with about 150, 28 and 57 TCR-sequenced participants respectively. What the authors observed across the whole study: Reportedly, almost half of the unique spike-specific TCRs recognized epitopes lying outside the regions that are mutated in the B.1.351 and B.1.1.7 variants. Participants were mostly white British and included more females than males, and it was suggested by the authors that clonal diversity may have been underestimated. After two AZD1222 doses, spike-specific TCR breadth and depth were significantly higher than at day 0 and than in MenACWY recipients. The 56-69-year group was small, and its depth increase did not reach significance, likely because of low power. Because no day 14 peak-response samples were available, repertoires were characterized only after the peak T cell response. The vaccine-associated CD4 TCRs covered the entire spike protein, and the dominant responses fell in regions 160-218 and 743-854. Conclusions about previously exposed vaccinees were limited because only six AZD1222 recipients were SARS-CoV-2 seropositive at baseline.

The CDR3 regions of human TCRbeta chains were subjected to immunosequencing. The authors processed their data as follows. Repertoire TCRs were matched against a reference library of SARS-CoV-2-specific TCRs generated with the MIRA antigen-specificity platform. Breadth was defined as the fraction of unique TCRs that were SARS-CoV-2-associated. Depth was defined as the fraction of total T cells that were SARS-CoV-2-associated. Each spike-specific TCR was assigned to its reactive spike region and to a CD4 or CD8 class using the MIRA data. Log10-transformed breadth and depth values were compared by one-way ANOVA with Sidak's multiple comparisons tests. This immuneACCESS table, as held by TCRdb, lists in-frame sequences with V and J called but not all clones. Of the missing ones, under half trace to an unresolved V gene in checked studies; the others have no known cause. V and J calls and clone size come straight from that table; D and trimming were deduced from the DNA. The sample has 100,000 to 150,000 clones on record, approximately 88% of them singletons. The ten largest account for approximately 5.4% of the sample.

V is pared back by 2 bases and J by 8 bases, with 4 bases lying between the germline termini. CDR1 and CDR2 are read off the germline V gene as SGHAT and FQNNGV. From the cysteine through the phenylalanine, the CDR3 covers 11 amino acids. The DNA shown is the 33-base CDR3, in frame from base 1. Here the chain combines TRBV11-2 and TRBJ2-4, with the D gene not confidently named. The clonotype comes from an adult in good health. The sequences come from peripheral blood, collected on day 0 of AZD1222 vaccination. At the DNA level, the sequence is TGTGCCAGCAGCTTAATGGACATTCAGTACTTC. This encodes CASSLMDIQYF.